By sample fraction, the clone carrying this T cell receptor beta chain is medium-sized. Its antigen is unidentified. The data stem from a study of molecular identifiers for immune sequencing clone quantification. General study points: Detectable among 800,000 to 1,000,000 naive cells, according to reports, was Jurkat TCR RNA spiked in from one cell.

TCRdb used MiXCR to reprocess the PCR reads, holding one entry per CDR3 protein. Found here are over 8,000 distinct CDR3 sequences, about a sixth of them singletons; the top ten hold roughly 1.9%. CDR1 and CDR2 (germline): GTSNPN, SVGIG (reference sequence). The CDR3 runs 11 residues. Trimming pared 1 base from V and 7 bases from J, leaving 8 bases between. Libraries of naive CD8 T cells were made from roughly 20,000 to 1,000,000 sorted cells. They used 10%, 30% or 50% RNA. The chain combines TRBV30 with TRBJ2-7; tentatively, D is TRBD1 or TRBD2 (5 bases each). The TCR was taken from a human donor in good health. Some libraries in this study had Jurkat cell RNA spiked in. What was sequenced was naive CD8+ T cells from blood, with Jurkat cell RNA spiked in. Indicated subset: FACS-sorted CD8+CD4-CCR7+CD45RA+ naive T cells. The CDR3 DNA reads as TGTGCCTGGAGTGGTGGGGGTGAGCAGTACTTC. It specifies CAWSGGGEQYF.